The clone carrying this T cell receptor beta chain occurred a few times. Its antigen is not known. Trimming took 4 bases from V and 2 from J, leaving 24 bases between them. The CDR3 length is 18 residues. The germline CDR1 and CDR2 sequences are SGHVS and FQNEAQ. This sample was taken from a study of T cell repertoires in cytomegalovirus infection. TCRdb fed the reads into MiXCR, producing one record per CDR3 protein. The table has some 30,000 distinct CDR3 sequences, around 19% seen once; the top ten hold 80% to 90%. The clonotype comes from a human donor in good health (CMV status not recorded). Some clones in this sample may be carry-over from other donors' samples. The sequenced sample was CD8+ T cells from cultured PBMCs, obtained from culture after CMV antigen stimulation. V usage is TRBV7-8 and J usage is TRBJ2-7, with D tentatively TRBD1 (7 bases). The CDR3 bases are TGTGCCAGCAGCTCAGTCCCCTTAACAGGGGAGGTCCCCTACGAGCAGTACTTC. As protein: CASSSVPLTGEVPYEQYF.